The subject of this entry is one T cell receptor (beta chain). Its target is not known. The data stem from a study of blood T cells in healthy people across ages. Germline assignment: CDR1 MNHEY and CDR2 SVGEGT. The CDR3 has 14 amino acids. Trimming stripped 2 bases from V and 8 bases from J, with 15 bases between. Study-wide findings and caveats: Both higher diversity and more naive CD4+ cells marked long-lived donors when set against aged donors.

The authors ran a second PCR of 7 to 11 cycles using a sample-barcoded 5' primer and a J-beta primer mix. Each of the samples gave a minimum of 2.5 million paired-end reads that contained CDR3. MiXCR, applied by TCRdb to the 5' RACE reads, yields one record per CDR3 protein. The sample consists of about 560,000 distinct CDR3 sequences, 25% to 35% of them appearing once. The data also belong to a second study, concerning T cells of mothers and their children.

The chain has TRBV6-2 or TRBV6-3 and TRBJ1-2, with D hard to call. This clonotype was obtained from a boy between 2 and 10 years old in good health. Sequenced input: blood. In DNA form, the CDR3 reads TGTGCCAGCAGTTACCTCCGGACGGTAGAAGGCTACACCTTC. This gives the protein CASSYLRTVEGYTF.